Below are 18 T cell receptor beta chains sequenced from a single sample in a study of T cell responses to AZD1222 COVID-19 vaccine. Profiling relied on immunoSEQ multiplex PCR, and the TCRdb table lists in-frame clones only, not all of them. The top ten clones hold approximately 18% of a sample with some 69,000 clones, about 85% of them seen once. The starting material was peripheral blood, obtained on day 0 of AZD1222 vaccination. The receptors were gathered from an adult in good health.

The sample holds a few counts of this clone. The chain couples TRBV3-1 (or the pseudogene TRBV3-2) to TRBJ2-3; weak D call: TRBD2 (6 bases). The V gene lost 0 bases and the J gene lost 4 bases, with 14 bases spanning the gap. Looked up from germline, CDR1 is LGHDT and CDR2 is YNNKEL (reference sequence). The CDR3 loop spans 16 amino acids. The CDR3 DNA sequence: TGTGCCAGCAGCCAAGATCTCGGCGCGGGGCCAGATACGCAGTATTTT. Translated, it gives CASSQDLGAGPDTQYF.

The CDR3 DNA reads TGTGCCAGCAGCCGCGGGCACGGCGGAGAAAAACTGTTTTTT. Translating it yields CASSRGHGGEKLFF. The J gene is TRBJ1-4, the V gene TRBV5-4; D is unresolved. CDR3 size: 14 residues. V was trimmed by 4 bases and J by 8 bases, leaving 15 bases between them. From germline, CDR1 is SGHNT and CDR2 YYREEE (reference sequence).

The CDR3 DNA is TGTGCCAGCAGTTCATTGGACACTGGAAACACCATATATTTT. The encoded protein is CASSSLDTGNTIYF. The V call is TRBV6-5, the J call TRBJ1-3; the D gene is possibly TRBD1 (5 bases). V was pared by 4 bases and J by 2 bases, with 9 bases between. Germline CDR1 MNHEY, CDR2 SVGAGI. The CDR3 is made up of 14 amino acids.

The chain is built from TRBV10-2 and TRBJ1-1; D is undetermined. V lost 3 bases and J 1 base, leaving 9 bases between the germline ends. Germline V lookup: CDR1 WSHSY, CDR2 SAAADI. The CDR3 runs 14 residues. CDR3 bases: TGCGCCAGCAGTGAAGGAGGGTCGAACACTGAAGCTTTCTTT. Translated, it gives CASSEGGSNTEAFF.

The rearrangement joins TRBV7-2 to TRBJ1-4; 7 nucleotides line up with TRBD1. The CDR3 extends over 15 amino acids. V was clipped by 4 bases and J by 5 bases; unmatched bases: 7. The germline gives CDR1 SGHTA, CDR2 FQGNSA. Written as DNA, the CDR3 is TGTGCCAGCAGCTCCGGGGACAGCACAAATGAAAAACTGTTTTTT. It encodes CASSSGDSTNEKLFF.

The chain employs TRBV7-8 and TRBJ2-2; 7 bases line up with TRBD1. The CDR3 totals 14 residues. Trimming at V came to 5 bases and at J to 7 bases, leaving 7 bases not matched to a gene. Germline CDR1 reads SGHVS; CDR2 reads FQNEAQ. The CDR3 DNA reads TGTGCCAGCAGCCAAGAGGGGGCGGGCGGGGAGCTGTTTTTT. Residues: CASSQEGAGGELFF.

The CDR3 region is CASSFASIPGEKLFF. CDR3 nucleotide sequence: TGCGCCAGCAGCTTTGCCTCTATCCCGGGGGAAAAACTGTTTTTT. V gene TRBV5-1 combines with J gene TRBJ1-4, with D unclear. CDR3 length equals 15 residues. V was cut by 2 bases and J by 8 bases, with 16 bases left in between. Germline loops: CDR1 SGHRS, CDR2 YFSETQ.

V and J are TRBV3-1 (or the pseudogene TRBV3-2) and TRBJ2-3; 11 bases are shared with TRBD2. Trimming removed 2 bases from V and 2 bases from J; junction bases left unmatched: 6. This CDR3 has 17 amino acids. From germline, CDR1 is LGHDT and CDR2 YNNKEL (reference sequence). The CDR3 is CASSQTPGLADTDTQYF. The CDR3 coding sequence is TGTGCCAGCAGCCAAACACCGGGACTAGCGGACACAGATACGCAGTATTTT.

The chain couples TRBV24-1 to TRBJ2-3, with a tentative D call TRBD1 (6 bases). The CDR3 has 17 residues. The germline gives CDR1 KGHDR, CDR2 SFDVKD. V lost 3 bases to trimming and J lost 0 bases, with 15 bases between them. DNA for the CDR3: TGTGCCACCAGTGATCTGCTAGGGGGTCCCAGCACAGATACGCAGTATTTT. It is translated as CATSDLLGGPSTDTQYF.

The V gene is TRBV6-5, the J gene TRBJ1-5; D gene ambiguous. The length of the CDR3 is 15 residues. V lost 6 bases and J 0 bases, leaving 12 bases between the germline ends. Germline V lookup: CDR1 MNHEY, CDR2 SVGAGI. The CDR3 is CASRTPRGSNQPQHF. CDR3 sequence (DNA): TGTGCCAGCAGGACCCCCCGGGGTAGCAATCAGCCCCAGCATTTT.

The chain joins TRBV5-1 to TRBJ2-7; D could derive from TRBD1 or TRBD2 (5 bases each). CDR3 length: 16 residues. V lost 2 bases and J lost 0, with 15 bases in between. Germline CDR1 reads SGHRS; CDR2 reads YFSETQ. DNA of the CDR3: TGCGCCAGCAGCTTACAAACAGGAGGTTCCTCCTACGAGCAGTACTTC. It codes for CASSLQTGGSSYEQYF.

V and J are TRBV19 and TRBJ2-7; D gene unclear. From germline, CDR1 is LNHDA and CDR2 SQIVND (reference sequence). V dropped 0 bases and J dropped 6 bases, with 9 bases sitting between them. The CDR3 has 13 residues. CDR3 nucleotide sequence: TGTGCCAGTAGTATAGATAACTCGGGCGAGCAGTACTTC. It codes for CASSIDNSGEQYF. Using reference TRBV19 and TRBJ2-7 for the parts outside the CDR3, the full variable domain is DGGITQSPKYLFRKEGQNVTLSCEQNLNHDAMYWYRQDPGQGLRLIYYSQIVNDFQKGDIAEGYSVSREKKESFPLTVTSAQKNPTAFYLCASSIDNSGEQYFGPGTRLTVT.

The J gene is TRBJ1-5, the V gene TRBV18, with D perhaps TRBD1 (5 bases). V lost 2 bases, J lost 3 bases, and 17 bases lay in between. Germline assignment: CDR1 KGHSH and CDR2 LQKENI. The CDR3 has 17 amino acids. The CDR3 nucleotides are TGTGCCAGCTCACCAGGGTCCTCGGGACTTTACAATCAGCCCCAGCATTTT. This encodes CASSPGSSGLYNQPQHF.

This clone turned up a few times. CDR3 nucleotide sequence: TGTGCCAGCAGCTTAGGGGGCGAGGTGGGCACTGAAGCTTTCTTT. It codes for CASSLGGEVGTEAFF. This chain connects TRBV11-3 to TRBJ1-1; maybe TRBD1 (5 bases). This CDR3 has 15 residues. CDR1 and CDR2 (germline): SGHNT, YENEEA. Trimming pared 1 base from V and 4 bases from J, leaving 13 bases between.

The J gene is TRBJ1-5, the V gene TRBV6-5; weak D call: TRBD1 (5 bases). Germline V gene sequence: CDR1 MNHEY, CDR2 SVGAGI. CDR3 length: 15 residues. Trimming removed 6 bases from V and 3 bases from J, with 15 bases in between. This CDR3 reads CASSPGGWINQPQHF. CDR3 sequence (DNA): TGTGCCAGCAGCCCGGGGGGATGGATCAATCAGCCCCAGCATTTT.

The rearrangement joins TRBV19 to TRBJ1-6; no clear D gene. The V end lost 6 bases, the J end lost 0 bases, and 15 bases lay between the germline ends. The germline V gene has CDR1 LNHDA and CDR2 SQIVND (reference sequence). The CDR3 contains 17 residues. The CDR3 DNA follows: TGTGCCAGTAGGCTGATGACACAGAGCTCCTATAATTCACCCCTCCACTTT. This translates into CASRLMTQSSYNSPLHF. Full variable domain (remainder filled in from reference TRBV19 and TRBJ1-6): DGGITQSPKYLFRKEGQNVTLSCEQNLNHDAMYWYRQDPGQGLRLIYYSQIVNDFQKGDIAEGYSVSREKKESFPLTVTSAQKNPTAFYLCASRLMTQSSYNSPLHFGNGTRLTVT.

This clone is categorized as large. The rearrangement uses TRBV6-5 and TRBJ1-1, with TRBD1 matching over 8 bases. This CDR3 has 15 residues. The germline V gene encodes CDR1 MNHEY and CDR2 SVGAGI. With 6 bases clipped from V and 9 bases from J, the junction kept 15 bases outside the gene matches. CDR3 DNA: TGTGCCAGCAGAGGCCACCGTTTCAGGGGGCGGAAAGCTTTCTTT. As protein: CASRGHRFRGRKAFF.

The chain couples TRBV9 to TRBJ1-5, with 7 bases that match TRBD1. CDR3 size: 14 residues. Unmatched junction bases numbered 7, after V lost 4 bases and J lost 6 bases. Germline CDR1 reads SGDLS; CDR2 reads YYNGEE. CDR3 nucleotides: TGTGCCAGCAGCCGTTCTGCAGGGGGTCAGCCCCAGCATTTT. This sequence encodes CASSRSAGGQPQHF.